Below are 15 T cell receptor beta chains sequenced from a single sample in a study of control samples from healthy donors and cancer patients. Assay: immunoSEQ multiplex PCR; the TCRdb copy retains only in-frame clones and omits some. The data contain approximately 150,000 clones, roughly 90% of them seen just once; the ten biggest clones take up 4% to 5.5%. Sequenced: blood. Receptor source: a man younger than 40 in good health.

The chain joins TRBV19 to TRBJ2-7; 7 bases are a match to TRBD1. The junction had 9 bases not matched to a gene; V was cut back by 4 bases and J by 3 bases. Looked up from germline, CDR1 is LNHDA and CDR2 is SQIVND (reference sequence). This CDR3 region has 15 residues. The CDR3, as DNA: TGTGCCAGTAGTACCACAGGGGACCCACGCTACGAGCAGTACTTC. Residues: CASSTTGDPRYEQYF.

The count of this clone is one. CDR3 sequence: CASSQGKNEKLFF. The CDR3 region has the DNA TGTGCCAGCTCGCAGGGGAAAAATGAAAAACTGTTTTTT. This chain joins TRBV18 and TRBJ1-4; D might be TRBD1 (6 bases). V dropped 6 bases and J dropped 5 bases, with 10 bases sitting between them. Germline CDR1 KGHSH, CDR2 LQKENI. The CDR3 length is 13 residues.

The chain recombines TRBV18 with TRBJ2-1; D assignment may be TRBD1 or TRBD2 (6 bases each). CDR3 length equals 16 residues. V was shortened by 6 bases and J by 6 bases, with 21 bases between the two germline ends. Germline CDR1 KGHSH, CDR2 LQKENI. The CDR3 nucleotides are TGTGCCAGCTCCCCATTTACAGGAGGGGGACGCAATGAGCAGTTCTTC. It is translated as CASSPFTGGGRNEQFF. Full variable domain (rest looked up from reference TRBV18 and TRBJ2-1): NAGVMQNPRHLVRRRGQEARLRCSPMKGHSHVYWYRQLPEEGLKFMVYLQKENIIDESGMPKERFSAEFPKEGPSILRIQQVVRGDSAAYFCASSPFTGGGRNEQFFGPGTRLTVL.

The chain is built from TRBV12-3 or TRBV12-4 and TRBJ2-7; D remains ambiguous. This CDR3 is 12 amino acids long. V gave up 2 bases and J gave up 11 bases, with 13 bases separating them. CDR3 nucleotide sequence: TGTGCCAGCAGTTTAAAAGTTCCAAGGAAGTACTTC. Translation gives CASSLKVPRKYF.

This sequence joins TRBV19 and TRBJ2-6; the match to TRBD1 covers 7 bases. Losses at the gene ends were 4 bases for V and 2 bases for J; bases not matched to a gene: 8. The germline gives CDR1 LNHDA, CDR2 SQIVND (reference sequence). The CDR3 extends over 17 amino acids. This CDR3 is CASSTSPDRAGANVLTF. In DNA form, the CDR3 reads TGTGCCAGTAGTACGAGCCCCGACAGGGCTGGGGCCAACGTCCTGACTTTC. Full variable domain (outside the CDR3, taken from reference TRBV19 and TRBJ2-6): DGGITQSPKYLFRKEGQNVTLSCEQNLNHDAMYWYRQDPGQGLRLIYYSQIVNDFQKGDIAEGYSVSREKKESFPLTVTSAQKNPTAFYLCASSTSPDRAGANVLTFGAGSRLTVL.

The V gene is TRBV21-1, the J gene TRBJ2-4; the table's TRBD2 call for D was not verified on the DNA. TRBV21-1 is a known pseudogene. The CDR3 loop spans 17 amino acids. The CDR3: CASSSSSEGEYKNIQYF. For the CDR3, the DNA is TGTGCCAGCAGCTCGTCCTCAGAAGGAGAATACAAAAACATTCAGTACTTC.

This sequence joins TRBV4-3 and TRBJ2-7, with D tentatively TRBD1 (7 bases). Germline CDR1 is LGHNA and CDR2 is YSLEER. Trimming took 2 bases from V and 6 from J, leaving 17 bases between them. CDR3 size: 15 residues. The CDR3 sequence: CASSQNRGGGLEQYF. CDR3 bases: TGCGCCAGCAGCCAAAACAGGGGAGGTGGGCTCGAGCAGTACTTC.

V and J are TRBV6-5 and TRBJ2-1; possible D gene TRBD1, 5 bases. V was shortened by 3 bases and J by 8 bases, with 17 bases between the two germline ends. Germline assignment: CDR1 MNHEY and CDR2 SVGAGI. The CDR3 extends over 15 amino acids. The DNA for the CDR3 is TGTGCCAGCAGTTATTACAGGTCTAGGGTCTATGAGCAGTTCTTC. The encoded protein is CASSYYRSRVYEQFF.

This chain connects TRBV11-2 to TRBJ2-5; the match to TRBD2 covers 7 bases. V shed 1 base, J shed 5 bases, and the junction held 1 base outside the gene matches. Germline V gene sequence: CDR1 SGHAT, CDR2 FQNNGV. The CDR3 sequence is 13 residues long. The CDR3 DNA follows: TGTGCCAGCAGCTTAGGAGCGGGGGAGACCCAGTACTTC. Translated: CASSLGAGETQYF.

The chain links TRBV6-5 to TRBJ2-5; 11 bases agree with TRBD1. Germline-derived CDR1 and CDR2 are MNHEY and SVGAGI. Germline trimming cut 4 bases from V and 7 bases from J; bases unmatched to any gene: 2. The CDR3 loop spans 13 amino acids. The CDR3 loop reads CASSSGTGGTQYF. The CDR3, as DNA: TGTGCCAGCAGTTCGGGGACAGGGGGGACCCAGTACTTC.

The rearrangement joins TRBV29-1 to TRBJ1-1, with D possibly being TRBD1 (5 bases). V gave up 4 bases and J gave up 1 base, with 10 bases separating them. Germline lookup yields CDR1 SQVTM and CDR2 ANQGSEA. This CDR3 has 13 residues. CDR3 sequence: CSVARDGNTEAFF. CDR3 DNA: TGCAGCGTTGCACGGGACGGGAACACTGAAGCTTTCTTT.

This chain links TRBV3-1 (or the pseudogene TRBV3-2) with TRBJ2-3, with D perhaps given as TRBD1 or TRBD2 (5 bases each). The germline V gene has CDR1 LGHDT and CDR2 YNNKEL (reference sequence). The CDR3 covers 16 residues. Trimming removed 3 bases from V and 4 bases from J, with 17 bases in between. CDR3 residues: CASSHRDLRGADTQYF. In nucleotides, the CDR3 is TGTGCCAGCAGCCACAGGGACCTCCGAGGCGCAGATACGCAGTATTTT.

The gene calls are TRBV4-3 and TRBJ1-3; unclear D gene. The CDR3 spans 15 residues. V was shortened by 4 bases and J by 0 bases, with 10 bases between the two germline ends. Germline CDR1 is LGHNA and CDR2 is YSLEER. CDR3 protein: CASSLTAYSGNTIYF. In DNA form, the CDR3 reads TGCGCCAGCAGCCTCACCGCATACTCTGGAAACACCATATATTTT.

The rearrangement joins TRBV7-3 to TRBJ2-3, with 10 bases fitting TRBD2. From germline, CDR1 is SGHTA and CDR2 FQGTGA. The CDR3 runs 15 residues. Trimming removed 4 bases from V and 2 bases from J; junction bases left unmatched: 3. CDR3 in amino acids: CASSSGTSATDTQYF. As DNA, the CDR3 is TGTGCCAGCAGCTCCGGGACTAGCGCCACAGATACGCAGTATTTT. Using reference TRBV7-3 and TRBJ2-3 for the parts outside the CDR3, the full variable domain is GAGVSQTPSNKVTEKGKYVELRCDPISGHTALYWYRQSLGQGPEFLIYFQGTGAADDSGLPNDRFFAVRPEGSVSTLKIQRTERGDSAVYLCASSSGTSATDTQYFGPGTRLTVL.

The V call is TRBV24-1, the J call TRBJ2-5; TRBD2 matches 8 bases. CDR3 length equals 15 residues. CDR1 is KGHDR, CDR2 SFDVKD, per germline. V shed 1 base, J shed 5 bases, and the junction held 5 bases outside the gene matches. For the CDR3, the DNA is TGTGCCACCAGTGATTTAACGGGAGGGCTGGAGACCCAGTACTTC. Translating gives CATSDLTGGLETQYF.